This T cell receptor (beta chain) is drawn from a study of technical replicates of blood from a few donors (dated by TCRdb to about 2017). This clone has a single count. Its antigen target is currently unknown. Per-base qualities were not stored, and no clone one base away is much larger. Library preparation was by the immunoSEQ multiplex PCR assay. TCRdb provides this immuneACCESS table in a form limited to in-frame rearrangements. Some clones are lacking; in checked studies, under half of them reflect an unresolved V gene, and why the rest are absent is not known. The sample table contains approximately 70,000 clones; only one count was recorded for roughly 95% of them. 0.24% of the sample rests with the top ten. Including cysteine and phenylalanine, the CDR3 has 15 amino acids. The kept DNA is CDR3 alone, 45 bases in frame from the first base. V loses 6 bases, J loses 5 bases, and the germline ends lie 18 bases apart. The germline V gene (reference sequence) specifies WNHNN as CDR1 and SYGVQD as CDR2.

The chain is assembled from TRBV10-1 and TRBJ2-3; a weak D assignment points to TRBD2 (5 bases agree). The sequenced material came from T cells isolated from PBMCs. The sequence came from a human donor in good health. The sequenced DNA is TGCGCCAGCAGGCCGGGGAGTGGCGGAATAGATACGCAGTATTTT. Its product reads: CASRPGSGGIDTQYF.